This TCR beta chain was retrieved from a study of shared clonotypes between healthy human individuals. The study, taken as a whole, reports: The naive CD4 repertoires of several donors were compared, and roughly 5% of clonotypes were shared. The researchers took only blood, and tissue repertoires probably look different.

Regarding this clone: Its antigen is currently unknown.

Using immunoSEQ multiplex PCR, the repertoire was profiled, and TCRdb retains in-frame clones only, with some absent. Among roughly 76,000 clones listed, about 63% were seen once. This CDR3 is built from 16 residues. Germline CDR1 and CDR2: SGHVS and FQNEAQ. V trimming: 3 bases; J trimming: 3 bases; junction bases outside the gene matches: 7. Donors, without exception, were Caucasian adults residing in Nashville, Tennessee. Researchers reported that CD8 memory united CD45RO+ cells with CCR7-negative CD45RA+ TemRA cells. The receptor was derived from a man aged 30 to 45 in good health. The chain combines TRBV7-8 with TRBJ2-3; 9 bases are shared with TRBD1. Sequencing was performed on memory CD8+ T cells sorted from blood. Subset of the sample: CD45RO+ cells pooled with CCR7-negative TemRA cells. The CDR3 loop is CASSLGQGGETDTQYF. In DNA, the CDR3 is TGTGCCAGCAGCTTGGGACAGGGAGGTGAGACAGATACGCAGTATTTT.